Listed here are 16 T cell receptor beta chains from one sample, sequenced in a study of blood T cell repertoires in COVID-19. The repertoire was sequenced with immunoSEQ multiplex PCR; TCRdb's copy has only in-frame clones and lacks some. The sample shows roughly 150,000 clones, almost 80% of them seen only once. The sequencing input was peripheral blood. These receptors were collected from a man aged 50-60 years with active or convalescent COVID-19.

CDR3 nucleotide sequence: TGTGCCAGCAGTTTCGGACTAGCCCATGAGCAGTTCTTC. Amino acids: CASSFGLAHEQFF. The chain is built from TRBV27 and TRBJ2-1; TRBD2 matches 8 bases. The CDR3 has 13 amino acids. The germline V gene encodes CDR1 MNHEY and CDR2 SMNVEV (reference sequence). The ends lost 3 bases at V and 8 bases at J; junction bases unmatched: 3.

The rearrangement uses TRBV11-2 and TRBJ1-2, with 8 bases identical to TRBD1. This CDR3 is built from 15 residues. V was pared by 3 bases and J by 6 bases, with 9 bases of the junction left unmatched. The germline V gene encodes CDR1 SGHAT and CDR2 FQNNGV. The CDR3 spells CASSFSGGAIDGYTF. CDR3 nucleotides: TGTGCCAGCAGCTTCTCAGGGGGCGCGATCGATGGCTACACCTTC.

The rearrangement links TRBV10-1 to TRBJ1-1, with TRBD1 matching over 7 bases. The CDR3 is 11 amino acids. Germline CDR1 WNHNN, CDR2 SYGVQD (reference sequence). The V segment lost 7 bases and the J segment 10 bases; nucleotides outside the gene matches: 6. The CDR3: CASIRDRGAFF. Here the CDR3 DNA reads TGCGCCAGCATCCGGGACAGAGGAGCTTTCTTT.

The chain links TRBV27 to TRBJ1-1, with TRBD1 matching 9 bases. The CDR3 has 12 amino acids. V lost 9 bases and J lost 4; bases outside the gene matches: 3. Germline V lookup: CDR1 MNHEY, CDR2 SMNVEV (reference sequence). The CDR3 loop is CASYRGRTEAFF. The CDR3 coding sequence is TGTGCCAGTTACAGGGGGCGCACTGAAGCTTTCTTT.

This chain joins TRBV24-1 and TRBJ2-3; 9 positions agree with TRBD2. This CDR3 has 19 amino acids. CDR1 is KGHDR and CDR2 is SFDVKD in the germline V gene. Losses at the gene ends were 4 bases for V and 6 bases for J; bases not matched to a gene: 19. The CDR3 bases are TGTGCCACCAGTGAGCCCTTTGGGGCCGGGACTAGCTGGGCGGATACGCAGTATTTT. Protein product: CATSEPFGAGTSWADTQYF.

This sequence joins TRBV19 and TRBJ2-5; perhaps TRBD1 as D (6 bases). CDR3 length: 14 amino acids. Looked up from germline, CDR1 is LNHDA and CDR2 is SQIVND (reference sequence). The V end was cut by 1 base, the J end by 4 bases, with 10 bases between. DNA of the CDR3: TGTGCCAGTAGTATAGGACAGGATCTAGAGACCCAGTACTTC. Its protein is CASSIGQDLETQYF. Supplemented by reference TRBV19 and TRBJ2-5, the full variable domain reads DGGITQSPKYLFRKEGQNVTLSCEQNLNHDAMYWYRQDPGQGLRLIYYSQIVNDFQKGDIAEGYSVSREKKESFPLTVTSAQKNPTAFYLCASSIGQDLETQYFGPGTRLLVL.

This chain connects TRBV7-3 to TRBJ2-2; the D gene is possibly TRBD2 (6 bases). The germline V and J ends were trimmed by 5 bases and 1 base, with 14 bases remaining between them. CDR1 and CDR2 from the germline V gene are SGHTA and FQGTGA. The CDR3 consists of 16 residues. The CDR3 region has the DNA TGTGCCAGCAGCCTGCGCGGTAGCGGGAACACCGGGGAGCTGTTTTTT. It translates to CASSLRGSGNTGELFF.

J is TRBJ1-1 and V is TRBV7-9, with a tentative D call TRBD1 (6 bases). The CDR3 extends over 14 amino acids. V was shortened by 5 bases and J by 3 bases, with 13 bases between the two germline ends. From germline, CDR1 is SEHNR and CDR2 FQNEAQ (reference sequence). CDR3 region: CASSITGSDTEAFF. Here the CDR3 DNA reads TGTGCCAGCAGCATTACAGGGTCTGACACTGAAGCTTTCTTT. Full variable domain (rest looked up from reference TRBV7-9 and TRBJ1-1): DTGVSQNPRHKITKRGQNVTFRCDPISEHNRLYWYRQTLGQGPEFLTYFQNEAQLEKSRLLSDRFSAERPKGSFSTLEIQRTEQGDSAMYLCASSITGSDTEAFFGQGTRLTVV.

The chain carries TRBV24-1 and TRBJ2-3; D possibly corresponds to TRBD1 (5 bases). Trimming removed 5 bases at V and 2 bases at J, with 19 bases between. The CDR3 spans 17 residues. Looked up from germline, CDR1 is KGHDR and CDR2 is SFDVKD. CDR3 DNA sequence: TGTGCCACCAGTGGTTTCGGCAGGGTGGGTGACACAGATACGCAGTATTTT. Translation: CATSGFGRVGDTDTQYF.

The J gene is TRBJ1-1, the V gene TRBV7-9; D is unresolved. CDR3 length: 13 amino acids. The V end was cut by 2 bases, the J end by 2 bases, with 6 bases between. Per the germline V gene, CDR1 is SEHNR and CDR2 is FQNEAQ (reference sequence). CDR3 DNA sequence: TGTGCCAGCAGCTTATACAGCAACACTGAAGCTTTCTTT. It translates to CASSLYSNTEAFF.

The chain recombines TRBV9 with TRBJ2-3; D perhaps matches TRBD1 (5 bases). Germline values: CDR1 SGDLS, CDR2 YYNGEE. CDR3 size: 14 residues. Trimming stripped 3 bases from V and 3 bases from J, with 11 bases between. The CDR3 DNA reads TGTGCCAGCAGCGCTTCAGGGCCTACAGATACGCAGTATTTT. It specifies CASSASGPTDTQYF.

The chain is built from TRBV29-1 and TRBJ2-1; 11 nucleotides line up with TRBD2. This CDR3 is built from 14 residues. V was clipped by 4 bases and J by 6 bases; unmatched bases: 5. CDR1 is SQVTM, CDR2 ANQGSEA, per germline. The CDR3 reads CSVGTSGGRNEQFF. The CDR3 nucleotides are TGCAGCGTTGGAACTAGCGGGGGCCGCAATGAGCAGTTCTTC.

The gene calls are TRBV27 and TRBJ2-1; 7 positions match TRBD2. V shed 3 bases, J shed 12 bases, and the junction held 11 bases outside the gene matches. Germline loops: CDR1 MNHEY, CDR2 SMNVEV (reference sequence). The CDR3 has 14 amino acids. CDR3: CASSFGRGTGGQFF. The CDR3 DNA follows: TGTGCCAGCAGTTTTGGGAGGGGAACTGGGGGGCAGTTCTTC.

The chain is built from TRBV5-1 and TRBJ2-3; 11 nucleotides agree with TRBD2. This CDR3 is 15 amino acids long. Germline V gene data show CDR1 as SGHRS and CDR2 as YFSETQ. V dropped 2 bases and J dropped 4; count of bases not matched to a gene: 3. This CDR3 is CASSFTSGRPDTQYF. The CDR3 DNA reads TGCGCCAGCAGCTTTACTAGCGGGAGACCAGATACGCAGTATTTT.

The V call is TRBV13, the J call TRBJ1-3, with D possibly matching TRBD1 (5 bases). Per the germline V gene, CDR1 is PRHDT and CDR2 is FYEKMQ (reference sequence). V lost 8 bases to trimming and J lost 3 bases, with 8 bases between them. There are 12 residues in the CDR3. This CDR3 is CASARVGNTIYF. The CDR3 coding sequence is TGTGCCAGCGCCAGGGTTGGAAACACCATATATTTT.

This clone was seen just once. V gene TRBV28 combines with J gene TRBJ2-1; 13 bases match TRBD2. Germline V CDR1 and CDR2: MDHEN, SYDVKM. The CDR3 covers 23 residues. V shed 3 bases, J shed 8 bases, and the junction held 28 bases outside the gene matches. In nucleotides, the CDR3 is TGTGCCAGCAGTTTCGCCAAAGGACCGGGACTAGCGGGATGGGGTCGCTCACGGGATGAGCAGTTCTTC. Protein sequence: CASSFAKGPGLAGWGRSRDEQFF.